This entry lists 32 T cell receptor beta chains sequenced from one sample in a study of blood T cell repertoires in COVID-19. Data came from immunoSEQ multiplex PCR; TCRdb stores just in-frame clones and leaves some out. The sample holds 30,000 or so clones, 83% seen once. The specimen sequenced was peripheral blood. The source is a man between 45 and 60 years old with acute or convalescent COVID-19.

This rearrangement joins TRBV6-6 to TRBJ2-7; tentative D call: TRBD1 (6 bases). The CDR3 covers 14 residues. V was cut by 6 bases and J by 1 base, with 13 bases left in between. Germline V gene sequence: CDR1 MNHNY, CDR2 SVGAGI (reference sequence). As DNA, the CDR3 is TGTGCCAGCAGAAGGGGACAAAATTCCTACGAGCAGTACTTC. Protein sequence: CASRRGQNSYEQYF.

The chain carries TRBV4-1 and TRBJ2-7; TRBD1 matches 7 bases. This CDR3 has 14 amino acids. The J segment lost 5 bases and the V segment lost 4 bases, leaving 8 bases of the junction unmatched. Germline CDR1 MGHRA, CDR2 YSYEKL. Here the CDR3 reads CASSPSGTVNEQYF. The CDR3 nucleotides are TGCGCCAGCAGCCCCTCCGGGACAGTCAACGAGCAGTACTTC.

This rearrangement joins TRBV29-1 to TRBJ2-1; 12 bases match TRBD2. Germline CDR1 reads SQVTM; CDR2 reads ANQGSEA. The CDR3 sequence is 15 residues long. V lost 7 bases and J lost 8; bases outside the gene matches: 12. This chain's CDR3 is CSAEMGLAGEDEQFF. For the CDR3, the DNA is TGCAGCGCCGAAATGGGACTAGCGGGCGAGGATGAGCAGTTCTTC.

V and J are TRBV19 and TRBJ2-1, with D perhaps TRBD2 (5 bases). Germline CDR1 reads LNHDA; CDR2 reads SQIVND (reference sequence). V was trimmed by 5 bases and J by 4 bases, leaving 9 bases between them. CDR3 length: 13 amino acids. This CDR3 is CASSSIAYNEQFF. The CDR3 region has the DNA TGTGCCAGTAGTTCCATAGCGTACAATGAGCAGTTCTTC.

V is TRBV28 and J is TRBJ1-5, with no clear D. The CDR3 length is 15 residues. Germline CDR1 and CDR2: MDHEN and SYDVKM. The V gene lost 2 bases and the J gene lost 4 bases, with 12 bases spanning the gap. CDR3 DNA sequence: TGTGCCAGCAGTTTACCGGAGACGAGGAATCAGCCCCAGCATTTT. It translates to CASSLPETRNQPQHF. Full variable domain (remainder filled in from reference TRBV28 and TRBJ1-5): DVKVTQSSRYLVKRTGEKVFLECVQDMDHENMFWYRQDPGLGLRLIYFSYDVKMKEKGDIPEGYSVSREKKERFSLILESASTNQTSMYLCASSLPETRNQPQHFGDGTRLSIL.

This chain uses TRBV5-1 with TRBJ2-1; TRBD2 agrees at 11 bases. J lost 9 bases, V lost 5 bases, and 10 bases had no gene match. Germline loops: CDR1 SGHRS, CDR2 YFSETQ. The CDR3 runs 15 residues. CDR3 region: CASSQLAGEGGEQFF. CDR3 in DNA: TGCGCCAGCAGTCAACTAGCGGGAGAGGGCGGTGAGCAGTTCTTC.

The chain is built from TRBV7-9 and TRBJ1-6; 11 bases agree with TRBD1. This CDR3 contains 15 residues. CDR1 and CDR2 (germline): SEHNR, FQNEAQ (reference sequence). V lost 6 bases and J lost 7; bases outside the gene matches: 5. CDR3 protein: CASSPGTGGNSPLHF. CDR3 DNA: TGTGCCAGCAGTCCCGGGACAGGGGGGAATTCACCCCTCCACTTT.

The chain carries TRBV29-1 and TRBJ2-7; TRBD1 might be the D (6 bases). The CDR3 covers 13 residues. From germline, CDR1 is SQVTM and CDR2 ANQGSEA. Deletions cut 2 bases from V and 9 bases from J, with 17 bases between. CDR3 residues: CSVERTGLPRQYF. The CDR3 coding sequence is TGCAGCGTTGAAAGAACAGGGCTGCCCCGGCAGTACTTC.

The rearrangement links TRBV5-1 to TRBJ2-3; a weak D match, TRBD2 (6 bases). Trimming pared 0 bases from V and 1 base from J, leaving 12 bases between. This CDR3 spans 16 amino acids. Germline lookup yields CDR1 SGHRS and CDR2 YFSETQ. The CDR3 DNA reads as TGCGCCAGCAGCTTGGTCACGGGAGCGGGCACAGATACGCAGTATTTT. It translates to CASSLVTGAGTDTQYF.

This chain links TRBV7-9 with TRBJ2-5; 12 bases align to TRBD2. Germline assignment: CDR1 SEHNR and CDR2 FQNEAQ (reference sequence). J was trimmed by 1 base and V by 3 bases; bases with no gene match: 3. The CDR3 contains 16 residues. For the CDR3, the DNA is TGTGCCAGCAGCTTCGGACTAGCGGGGTCCCAAGAGACCCAGTACTTC. Residues: CASSFGLAGSQETQYF. Supplemented by reference TRBV7-9 and TRBJ2-5, the full variable domain reads DTGVSQNPRHKITKRGQNVTFRCDPISEHNRLYWYRQTLGQGPEFLTYFQNEAQLEKSRLLSDRFSAERPKGSFSTLEIQRTEQGDSAMYLCASSFGLAGSQETQYFGPGTRLLVL.

The rearrangement joins TRBV6-4 to TRBJ2-7, with 9 bases aligning to TRBD1. The CDR3 is 15 amino acids. Germline trimming cut 3 bases from V and 4 bases from J; bases unmatched to any gene: 7. Per germline, CDR1 MRHNA and CDR2 SNTAGT. The CDR3 loop is CASSEGTGSSYEQYF. The CDR3 DNA is TGTGCCAGCAGTGAAGGGACAGGGTCCTCTTACGAGCAGTACTTC.

The chain links TRBV18 to TRBJ1-1, with D perhaps TRBD1 (6 bases). In germline, CDR1 is KGHSH, CDR2 LQKENI. Trimming cost V 4 bases and J 9 bases, with 18 bases left between them. This CDR3 comprises 14 residues. CDR3 DNA: TGTGCCAGCTCACTTTCCCGGGACATGAGAAAAGCTTTCTTT. Its protein product is CASSLSRDMRKAFF.

The chain has TRBV5-1 and TRBJ1-5, with a possible D match to TRBD1 (5 bases). V lost 4 bases and J 1 base, leaving 9 bases between the germline ends. The CDR3 is made up of 14 amino acids. CDR1 and CDR2 from the germline V gene are SGHRS and YFSETQ. CDR3 sequence reads: CASSVAGSNQPQHF. DNA of the CDR3: TGCGCCAGCAGCGTCGCAGGGAGCAATCAGCCCCAGCATTTT. The full variable domain, its missing parts supplied by reference TRBV5-1 and TRBJ1-5, is KAGVTQTPRYLIKTRGQQVTLSCSPISGHRSVSWYQQTPGQGLQFLFEYFSETQRNKGNFPGRFSGRQFSNSRSEMNVSTLELGDSALYLCASSVAGSNQPQHFGDGTRLSIL.

This clone was picked up one time. V usage is TRBV6-5 and J usage is TRBJ2-2; D gene ambiguous. In germline, CDR1 is MNHEY, CDR2 SVGAGI. The V and J ends lost 0 bases and 6 bases respectively, with 2 bases between them. The CDR3 runs to 12 residues. CDR3 amino acids: CASSYSAGELFF. The CDR3 nucleotides are TGTGCCAGCAGTTACTCCGCCGGGGAGCTGTTTTTT.

The table lists this clone with a few counts. The rearrangement uses TRBV5-6 and TRBJ1-6, with unresolved D. The germline V gene has CDR1 SGHDT and CDR2 YYEEEE. The CDR3 is 14 residues long. V was shortened by 1 base and J by 6 bases, with 8 bases between the two germline ends. CDR3 in DNA: TGTGCCAGCAGCTTGATGAGATCTAATTCACCCCTCCACTTT. As protein: CASSLMRSNSPLHF.

This clone is a singleton in its sample. The chain employs TRBV15 and TRBJ2-1; TRBD2 agrees at 8 bases. This CDR3 spans 17 amino acids. Per the germline V gene, CDR1 is LNHNV and CDR2 is YYDKDF (reference sequence). V was pared by 0 bases and J by 5 bases, with 9 bases of the junction left unmatched. The CDR3 nucleotides read TGTGCCACCAGCAGAGATTCCGGGACTAGAAGCAACAATGAGCAGTTCTTC. Its protein product is CATSRDSGTRSNNEQFF.

The chain links TRBV6-1 to TRBJ1-1, with a weak D call TRBD1 (6 bases). CDR3 length: 15 amino acids. Trimming left V 2 bases short and J 6 bases short, with 16 bases between. CDR1 is MNHNS, CDR2 SASEGT, per germline. CDR3 in amino acids: CASSESQGLFPEAFF. The CDR3, as DNA: TGTGCCAGCAGTGAATCACAGGGTCTTTTCCCTGAAGCTTTCTTT.

V is TRBV3-1 (or the pseudogene TRBV3-2) and J is TRBJ2-7, with D unresolved. The CDR3 is 16 residues long. V gave up 4 bases and J gave up 0 bases, with 16 bases separating them. Germline V gives CDR1 LGHDT, CDR2 YNNKEL (reference sequence). CDR3 DNA sequence: TGTGCCAGCAGCCCCAGAGTGCAGGCAATCTCCTACGAGCAGTACTTC. Amino acid sequence: CASSPRVQAISYEQYF.

This clone was found once. Its ends do not fully match the called genes, so a read error is possible. V usage is TRBV19 and J usage is TRBJ2-1; D not resolved. CDR3 length: 13 amino acids. The germline CDR1 and CDR2 sequences are LNHDA and SQIVND (reference sequence). CDR3 sequence: CASSPSSFNEQFF. The CDR3 nucleotides read TGTGCCAGTAGTCCTTCCTCCTTCAATGAGCAGTTCTTC.

This sequence joins TRBV6-5 and TRBJ1-1; D is uncertain. V was clipped by 6 bases and J by 5 bases, with 13 bases between them. Germline loops: CDR1 MNHEY, CDR2 SVGAGI. The CDR3 sequence is 13 residues long. CDR3 DNA sequence: TGTGCCAGCAGCCCAACTGAGTCAACTGAAGCTTTCTTT. This encodes CASSPTESTEAFF.

The chain links TRBV12-5 to TRBJ2-7; 9 positions agree with TRBD1. CDR3 length: 13 amino acids. Germline CDR1 is LGHNT and CDR2 is FRNRAP. V gave up 2 bases and J gave up 5 bases; unmatched junction bases: 1. The CDR3 DNA sequence: TGTGCTAGTGGTTTGACAGGGGGCCACGAGCAGTACTTC. Amino acid sequence: CASGLTGGHEQYF.

The gene calls are TRBV24-1 and TRBJ2-1; D is unclear. Germline CDR1 reads KGHDR; CDR2 reads SFDVKD. The CDR3 contains 12 residues. V lost 5 bases and J lost 4, with 5 bases in between. This CDR3 is CATSGQYNEQFF. CDR3 coding DNA: TGTGCCACCAGTGGGCAGTACAATGAGCAGTTCTTC.

The chain joins TRBV5-1 to TRBJ1-2, with TRBD1 identical over 8 bases. Germline V gives CDR1 SGHRS, CDR2 YFSETQ. The V gene end was trimmed by 4 bases and the J gene end by 0 bases; junction bases not matched to a gene: 2. CDR3 length: 14 residues. In nucleotides, the CDR3 is TGCGCCAGCAGCGCGGGACAGGCTAACTATGGCTACACCTTC. It specifies CASSAGQANYGYTF.

V and J are TRBV5-6 and TRBJ2-7, with D perhaps TRBD1 (6 bases). V lost 3 bases and J lost 5, with 15 bases in between. CDR1 is SGHDT, CDR2 YYEEEE, per germline. CDR3 length equals 14 residues. The chain's CDR3 is CASSSANRVHEQYF. In nucleotides, the CDR3 is TGTGCCAGCAGCTCGGCAAACAGGGTCCACGAGCAGTACTTC. Full variable domain (missing parts from reference TRBV5-6 and TRBJ2-7): DAGVTQSPTHLIKTRGQQVTLRCSPKSGHDTVSWYQQALGQGPQFIFQYYEEEERQRGNFPDRFSGHQFPNYSSELNVNALLLGDSALYLCASSSANRVHEQYFGPGTRLTVT.

This rearrangement joins TRBV5-1 to TRBJ2-7; weak D call: TRBD1 (5 bases). CDR3 length: 14 amino acids. The V gene lost 4 bases and the J gene lost 4 bases, with 15 bases spanning the gap. Germline V CDR1 and CDR2: SGHRS, YFSETQ. In nucleotides, the CDR3 is TGCGCCAGCAGCAGAAGACAACAGGCTTACGAGCAGTACTTC. It encodes CASSRRQQAYEQYF.

The CDR3 region has the DNA TGCGCCAGCAGCCAATTGGGGCTAAGTATTCAGCCCCAGCATTTT. Translating gives CASSQLGLSIQPQHF. The V and J genes are TRBV4-1 and TRBJ1-5; D possibly corresponds to TRBD1 (5 bases). The CDR3 is made up of 15 amino acids. Germline V gene data show CDR1 as MGHRA and CDR2 as YSYEKL. The V gene lost 2 bases and the J gene lost 6 bases, with 14 bases spanning the gap.

This clone was counted a single time. The chain recombines TRBV19 with TRBJ1-5, with D hard to call. The CDR3 length is 12 residues. Germline V gene sequence: CDR1 LNHDA, CDR2 SQIVND (reference sequence). V lost 2 bases and J lost 11, with 10 bases in between. CDR3 bases: TGTGCCAGTAGTATAATGGGCGGGTCCCAGCATTTT. The encoded protein is CASSIMGGSQHF.

The chain recombines TRBV4-1 with TRBJ2-1; TRBD2 matches 9 bases. J lost 4 bases, V lost 1 base, and 2 bases had no gene match. CDR3 length: 15 amino acids. CDR1 is MGHRA and CDR2 is YSYEKL in the germline V gene. The CDR3 DNA sequence: TGCGCCAGCAGCCAAGCACTAGCGGGTTACAATGAGCAGTTCTTC. It translates to CASSQALAGYNEQFF.

This clone was found once. The chain recombines TRBV9 with TRBJ2-3; TRBD2 matches at 7 bases. CDR3 length equals 16 residues. V lost 0 bases, J lost 2 bases, and 6 bases stayed unmatched. Germline values: CDR1 SGDLS, CDR2 YYNGEE. The CDR3, as DNA: TGTGCCAGCAGCGTAGGAGAGCGGGGTTACACAGATACGCAGTATTTT. Its protein product is CASSVGERGYTDTQYF.

This rearrangement joins TRBV3-1 (or the pseudogene TRBV3-2) to TRBJ1-2, with D possibly being TRBD1 (6 bases). Germline V gives CDR1 LGHDT, CDR2 YNNKEL (reference sequence). The CDR3 runs 15 residues. V lost 1 base and J 3 bases, leaving 12 bases between the germline ends. The DNA for the CDR3 is TGTGCCAGCAGCCAAGCATACAGGGTGGACTATGGCTACACCTTC. Its translation: CASSQAYRVDYGYTF.

The CDR3 sequence: CASSVGIGVSNSPLHF. In DNA, the CDR3 is TGCGCCAGCAGCGTGGGAATAGGGGTCTCCAATTCACCCCTCCACTTT. The V call is TRBV5-1, the J call TRBJ1-6; weak D call: TRBD1 (5 bases). The CDR3 length is 16 residues. Germline loops: CDR1 SGHRS, CDR2 YFSETQ. V was pared by 4 bases and J by 7 bases, with 18 bases between.

The rearrangement uses TRBV19 and TRBJ1-5; D remains unclear. Germline loops: CDR1 LNHDA, CDR2 SQIVND (reference sequence). This CDR3 has 14 amino acids. Deletions cut 4 bases from V and 4 bases from J, with 11 bases between. Written as DNA, the CDR3 is TGTGCCAGTAGTAAAATTGGAGCTAATCAGCCCCAGCATTTT. This sequence encodes CASSKIGANQPQHF.